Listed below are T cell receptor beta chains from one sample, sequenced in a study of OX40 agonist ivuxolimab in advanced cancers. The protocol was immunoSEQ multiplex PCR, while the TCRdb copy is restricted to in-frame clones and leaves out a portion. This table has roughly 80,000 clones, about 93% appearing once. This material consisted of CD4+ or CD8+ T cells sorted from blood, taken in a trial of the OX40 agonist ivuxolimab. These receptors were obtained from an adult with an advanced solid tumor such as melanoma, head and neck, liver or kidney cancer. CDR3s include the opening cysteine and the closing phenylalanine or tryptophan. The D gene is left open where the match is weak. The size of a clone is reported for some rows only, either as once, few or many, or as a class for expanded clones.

TGCGCCAGCACACACAGCAGTGCATACAATGAGCAGTTCTTC	CASTHSSAYNEQFF	TRBJ2-1	TRBV5-1	14	NA	NA
TGTGCCAGCAGCCAAGATGGGGCGGCGAGCTCCTACAATGAGCAGTTCTTC	CASSQDGAASSYNEQFF	TRBJ2-1	TRBV4-2	17	NA	NA
TGTGCCAGCAGCGCAACAGGGAACACTGAAGCTTTCTTT	CASSATGNTEAFF	TRBJ1-1	TRBV7-9	13	NA	once
TGTGCCAGCAGCTTGAATTCGGGGGCCCAAGAGACCCAGTACTTC	CASSLNSGAQETQYF	TRBJ2-5	TRBV5-4	15	NA	NA
TGTGCCAGCAGTGAAGACATTGCAACTAATGAAAAACTGTTTTTT	CASSEDIATNEKLFF	TRBJ1-4	TRBV28	15	NA	NA
TGCGCCAGCAGCGCGGGACTAGCGGCCTACACAGATACGCAGTATTTT	CASSAGLAAYTDTQYF	TRBJ2-3	TRBV5-1	16	TRBD2	NA
TGTGCCAGCAGCTTGCTAGAGTCTCAAGAGACCCAGTACTTC	CASSLLESQETQYF	TRBJ2-5	TRBV5-6	14	NA	NA
TGTGCCAGCAGCGGGGGTAGCGGGAGCACAGATACGCAGTATTTT	CASSGGSGSTDTQYF	TRBJ2-3	TRBV2	15	TRBD2	NA
TGTGCCAGCAGCTTGAGGGGAGGGGAGGCCGGGGAGCTGTTTTTT	CASSLRGGEAGELFF	TRBJ2-2	TRBV7-9	15	TRBD2	NA
TGTGCCTGGAGTGTACTGGTGGGGCCTGGCGGGGAGCTGTTTTTT	CAWSVLVGPGGELFF	TRBJ2-2	TRBV30	15	NA	NA
TGTGCCAGCAGCCACGGGACTGACTACAATGAGCAGTTCTTC	CASSHGTDYNEQFF	TRBJ2-1	TRBV6-5	14	NA	NA
TGCGCCAGCAGCTTCACGGGACTAGCGGGGGGGTTTACCCACAATGAGCAGTTCTTC	CASSFTGLAGGFTHNEQFF	TRBJ2-1	TRBV5-1	19	TRBD2	NA
TGCGCCAGCAGCTTGGAGTACGAGCAGTACTTC	CASSLEYEQYF	TRBJ2-7	TRBV5-1	11	NA	once
TGTGCCTGGAGTGTCGTCGGACGCACCATATATTTT	CAWSVVGRTIYF	TRBJ1-3	TRBV30	12	NA	NA
TGTGCCAGTAGTATATCGACCTTGAACACTGAAGCTTTCTTT	CASSISTLNTEAFF	TRBJ1-1	TRBV19	14	NA	NA
TGTGCCAGCAGCTTAGCCCAAGAGACCCAGTACTTC	CASSLAQETQYF	TRBJ2-5	TRBV7-9	12	NA	NA
TGTGCCAGTAGTATCGGACAGTTGATATCCTACGAGCAGTACTTC	CASSIGQLISYEQYF	TRBJ2-7	TRBV19	15	NA	NA
TGCAGCGTAGGGACTAGCGGGAGTGACGGGGAGCTGTTTTTT	CSVGTSGSDGELFF	TRBJ2-2	TRBV29-1	14	TRBD2	NA
TGTGCCAGCAGCGTAGGATTGTCTAGGACAGACGAGCAGTACTTC	CASSVGLSRTDEQYF	TRBJ2-7	TRBV9	15	NA	NA
TGTGCCAGCAGTTTAACAGGCCTCCATCAGCCCCAGCATTTT	CASSLTGLHQPQHF	TRBJ1-5	TRBV6-5	14	NA	NA
TGTGCCAGTAGTACGGGGACCGAGACTCTTGATGTAGCTTTCTTT	CASSTGTETLDVAFF	TRBJ1-1	TRBV19	15	NA	NA
TGTGCCAGCAGGGAGTCCTACAATGAGCAGTTCTTC	CASRESYNEQFF	TRBJ2-1	TRBV28	12	NA	once
TGTGCCAGCAGAGACCGAGGTAGGACTAGCGCTTACAATGAGCAGTTCTTC	CASRDRGRTSAYNEQFF	TRBJ2-1	TRBV6-4	17	TRBD2	NA
TGCGCCAGCAGCTTGGAGATTTCCTACGAGCAGTACTTC	CASSLEISYEQYF	TRBJ2-7	TRBV5-1	13	NA	NA